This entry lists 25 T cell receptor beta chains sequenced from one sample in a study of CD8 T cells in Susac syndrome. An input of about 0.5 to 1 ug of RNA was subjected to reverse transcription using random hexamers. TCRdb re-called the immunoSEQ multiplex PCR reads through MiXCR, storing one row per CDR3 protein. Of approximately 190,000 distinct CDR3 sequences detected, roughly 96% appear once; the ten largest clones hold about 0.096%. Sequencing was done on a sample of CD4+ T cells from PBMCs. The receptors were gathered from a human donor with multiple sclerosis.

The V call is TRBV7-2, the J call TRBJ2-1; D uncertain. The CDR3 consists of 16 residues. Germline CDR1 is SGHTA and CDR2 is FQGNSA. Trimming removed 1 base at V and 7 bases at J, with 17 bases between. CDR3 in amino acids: CASSLEGGAFGNEQFF. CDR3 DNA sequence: TGTGCCAGCAGCTTAGAGGGCGGAGCCTTCGGAAATGAGCAGTTCTTC. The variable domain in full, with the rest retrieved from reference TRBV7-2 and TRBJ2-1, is GAGVSQSPSNKVTEKGKDVELRCDPISGHTALYWYRQSLGQGLEFLIYFQGNSAPDKSGLPSDRFSAERTGGSVSTLTIQRTQQEDSAVYLCASSLEGGAFGNEQFFGPGTRLTVL.

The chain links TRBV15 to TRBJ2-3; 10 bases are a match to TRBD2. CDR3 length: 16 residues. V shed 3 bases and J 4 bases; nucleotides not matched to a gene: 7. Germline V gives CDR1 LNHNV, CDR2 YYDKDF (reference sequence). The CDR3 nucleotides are TGTGCCACCAGCAGGATTAGCGGGAGGAGTTCAGATACGCAGTATTTT. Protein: CATSRISGRSSDTQYF.

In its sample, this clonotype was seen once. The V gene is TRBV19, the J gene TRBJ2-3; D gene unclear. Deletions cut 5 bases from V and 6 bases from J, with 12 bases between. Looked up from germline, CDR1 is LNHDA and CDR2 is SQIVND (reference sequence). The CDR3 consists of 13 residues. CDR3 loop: CASSLQTGDTQYF. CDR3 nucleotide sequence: TGTGCCAGTAGTCTTCAGACCGGGGATACGCAGTATTTT.

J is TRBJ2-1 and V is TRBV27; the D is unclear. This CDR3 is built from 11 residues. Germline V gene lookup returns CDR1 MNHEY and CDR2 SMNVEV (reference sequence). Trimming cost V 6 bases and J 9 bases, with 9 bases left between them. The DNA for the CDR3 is TGTGCCAGCAGCCATACCTCTGAGCAGTTCTTC. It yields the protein CASSHTSEQFF.

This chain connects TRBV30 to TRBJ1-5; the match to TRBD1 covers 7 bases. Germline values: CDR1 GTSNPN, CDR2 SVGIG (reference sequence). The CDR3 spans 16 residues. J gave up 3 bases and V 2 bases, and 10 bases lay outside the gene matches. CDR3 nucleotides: TGTGCCTGGAGTCCGCCGGGCAGGGGGAACAATCAGCCCCAGCATTTT. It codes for CAWSPPGRGNNQPQHF.

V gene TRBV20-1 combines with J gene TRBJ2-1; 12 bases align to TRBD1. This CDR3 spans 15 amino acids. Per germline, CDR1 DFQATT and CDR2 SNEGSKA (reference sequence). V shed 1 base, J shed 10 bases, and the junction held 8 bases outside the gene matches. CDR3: CSARGPGQGASEQFF. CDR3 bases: TGCAGTGCTAGAGGCCCGGGACAGGGGGCGAGCGAGCAGTTCTTC.

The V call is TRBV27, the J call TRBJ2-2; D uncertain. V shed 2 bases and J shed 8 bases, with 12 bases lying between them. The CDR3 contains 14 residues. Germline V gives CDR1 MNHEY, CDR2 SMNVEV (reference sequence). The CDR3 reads CASSLRGAIGELFF. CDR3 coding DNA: TGTGCCAGCAGTTTACGCGGCGCGATTGGGGAGCTGTTTTTT.

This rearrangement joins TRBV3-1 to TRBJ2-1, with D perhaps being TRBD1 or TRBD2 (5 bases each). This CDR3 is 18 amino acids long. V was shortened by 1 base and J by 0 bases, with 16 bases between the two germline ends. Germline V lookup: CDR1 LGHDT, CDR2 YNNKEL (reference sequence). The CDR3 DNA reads TGTGCCAGCAGCCAAGCCTCCGGGACCATGAGCTCCTACAATGAGCAGTTCTTC. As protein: CASSQASGTMSSYNEQFF.

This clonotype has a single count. The CDR3 sequence: CASTSRGVGIQRPEAFF. CDR3 nucleotides: TGCGCCAGCACCTCAAGGGGGGTGGGTATTCAACGGCCTGAAGCTTTCTTT. The rearrangement links TRBV4-1 to TRBJ1-1; TRBD1 might be the D (6 bases). V lost 7 bases, J lost 6 bases, and 27 bases lay in between. The CDR3 extends over 17 amino acids. CDR1 and CDR2 (germline): MGHRA, YSYEKL.

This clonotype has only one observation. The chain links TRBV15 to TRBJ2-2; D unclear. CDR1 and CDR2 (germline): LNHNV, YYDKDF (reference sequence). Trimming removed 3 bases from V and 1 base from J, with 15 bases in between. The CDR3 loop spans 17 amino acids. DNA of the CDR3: TGTGCCACCAGCAGGCCCCATCGCGGATTGAACACCGGGGAGCTGTTTTTT. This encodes CATSRPHRGLNTGELFF.

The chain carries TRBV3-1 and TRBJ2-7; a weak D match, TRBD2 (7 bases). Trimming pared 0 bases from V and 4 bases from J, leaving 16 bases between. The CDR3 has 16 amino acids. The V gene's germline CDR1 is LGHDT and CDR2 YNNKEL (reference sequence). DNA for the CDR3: TGTGCCAGCAGCCAAGATTATAGGGGAGGGGGATACGAGCAGTACTTC. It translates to CASSQDYRGGGYEQYF.

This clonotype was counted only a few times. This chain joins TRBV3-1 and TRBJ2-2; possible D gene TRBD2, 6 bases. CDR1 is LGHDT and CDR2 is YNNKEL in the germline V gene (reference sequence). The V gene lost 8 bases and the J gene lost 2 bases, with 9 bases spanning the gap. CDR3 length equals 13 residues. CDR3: CASSGTNTGELFF. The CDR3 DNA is TGTGCCAGCTCAGGGACTAACACCGGGGAGCTGTTTTTT.

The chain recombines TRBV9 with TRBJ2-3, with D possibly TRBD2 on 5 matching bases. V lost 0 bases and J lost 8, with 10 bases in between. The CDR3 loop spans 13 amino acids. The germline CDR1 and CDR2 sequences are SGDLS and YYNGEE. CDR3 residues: CASSVGRGFTQYF. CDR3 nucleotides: TGTGCCAGCAGCGTAGGACGAGGGTTTACGCAGTATTTT.

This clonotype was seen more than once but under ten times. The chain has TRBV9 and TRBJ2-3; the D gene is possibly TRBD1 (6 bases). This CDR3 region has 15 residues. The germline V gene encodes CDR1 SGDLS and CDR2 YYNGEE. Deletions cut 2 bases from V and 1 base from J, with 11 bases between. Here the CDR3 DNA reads TGTGCCAGCAGCGTTTGGGGGCTCGGCACAGATACGCAGTATTTT. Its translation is CASSVWGLGTDTQYF.

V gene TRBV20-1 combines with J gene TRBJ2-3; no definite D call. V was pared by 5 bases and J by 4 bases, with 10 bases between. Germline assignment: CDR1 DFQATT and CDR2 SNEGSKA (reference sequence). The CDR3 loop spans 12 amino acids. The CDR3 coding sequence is TGCAGTGCTGGGCGAGACGCAGATACGCAGTATTTT. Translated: CSAGRDADTQYF.

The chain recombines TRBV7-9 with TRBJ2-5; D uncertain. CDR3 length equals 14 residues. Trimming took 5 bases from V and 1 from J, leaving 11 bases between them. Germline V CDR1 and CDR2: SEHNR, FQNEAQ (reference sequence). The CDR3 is CASSRMWFQETQYF. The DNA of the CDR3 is TGTGCCAGCAGCCGAATGTGGTTCCAAGAGACCCAGTACTTC.

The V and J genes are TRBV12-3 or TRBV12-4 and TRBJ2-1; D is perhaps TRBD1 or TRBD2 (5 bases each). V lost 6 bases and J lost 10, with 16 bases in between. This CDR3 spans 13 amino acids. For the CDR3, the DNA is TGTGCCAGCAGCGGGCCTGACTGGGACGAGCAGTTCTTC. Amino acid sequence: CASSGPDWDEQFF.

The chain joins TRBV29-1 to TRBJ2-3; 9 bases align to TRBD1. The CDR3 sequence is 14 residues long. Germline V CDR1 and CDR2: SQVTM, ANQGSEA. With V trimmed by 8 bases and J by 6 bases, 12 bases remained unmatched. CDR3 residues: CSFTGTGSVDTQYF. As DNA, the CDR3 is TGCAGCTTCACCGGGACAGGGTCGGTTGATACGCAGTATTTT.

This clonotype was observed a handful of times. The DNA for the CDR3 is TGTGCCTGGAGTGAAAACATCCGGAATGAGCAGTTCTTC. Protein: CAWSENIRNEQFF. V and J are TRBV30 and TRBJ2-1; D call uncertain. CDR3 length: 13 residues. From germline, CDR1 is GTSNPN and CDR2 SVGIG (reference sequence). The ends were cut back, 1 base at V and 7 bases at J, with 11 bases in the middle.

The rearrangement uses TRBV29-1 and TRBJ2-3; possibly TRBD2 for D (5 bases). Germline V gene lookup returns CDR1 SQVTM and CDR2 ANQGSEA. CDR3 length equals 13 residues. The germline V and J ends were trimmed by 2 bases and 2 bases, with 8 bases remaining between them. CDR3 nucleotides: TGCAGCGTTGAAAGGCTAGCCACAGATACGCAGTATTTT. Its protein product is CSVERLATDTQYF.

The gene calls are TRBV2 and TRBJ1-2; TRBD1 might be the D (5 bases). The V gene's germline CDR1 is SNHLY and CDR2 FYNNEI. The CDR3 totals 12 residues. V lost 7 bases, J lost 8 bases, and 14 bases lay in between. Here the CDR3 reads CASIGEVEGYTF. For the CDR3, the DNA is TGTGCCAGCATAGGGGAGGTGGAAGGCTACACCTTC.

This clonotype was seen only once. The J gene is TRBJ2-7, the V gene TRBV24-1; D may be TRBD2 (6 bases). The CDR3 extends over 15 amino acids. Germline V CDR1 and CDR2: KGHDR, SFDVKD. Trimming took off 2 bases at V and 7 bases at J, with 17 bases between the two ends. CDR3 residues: CATSDYRDRRGEQYF. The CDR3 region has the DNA TGTGCCACCAGTGATTACCGGGACCGGAGGGGTGAGCAGTACTTC.

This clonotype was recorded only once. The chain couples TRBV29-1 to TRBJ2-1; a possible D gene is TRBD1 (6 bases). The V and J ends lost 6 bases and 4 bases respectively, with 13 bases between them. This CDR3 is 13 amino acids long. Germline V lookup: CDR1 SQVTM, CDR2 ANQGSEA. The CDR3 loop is CSVGHLLYNEQFF. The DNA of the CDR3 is TGCAGCGTGGGACACCTACTATACAATGAGCAGTTCTTC.

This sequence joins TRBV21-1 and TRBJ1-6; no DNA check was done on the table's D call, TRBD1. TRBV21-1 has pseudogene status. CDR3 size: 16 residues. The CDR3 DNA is TGTGCCAGCAGCAAAGGTCAGGGCAAGAATAATTCACCCCTCCACTTT. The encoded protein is CASSKGQGKNNSPLHF.

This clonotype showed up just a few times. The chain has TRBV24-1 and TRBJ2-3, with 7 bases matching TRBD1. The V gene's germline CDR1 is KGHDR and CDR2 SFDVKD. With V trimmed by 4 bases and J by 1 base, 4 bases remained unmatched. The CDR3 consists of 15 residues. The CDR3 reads CATSESGGGTDTQYF. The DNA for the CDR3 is TGTGCCACCAGTGAATCAGGGGGAGGCACAGATACGCAGTATTTT.